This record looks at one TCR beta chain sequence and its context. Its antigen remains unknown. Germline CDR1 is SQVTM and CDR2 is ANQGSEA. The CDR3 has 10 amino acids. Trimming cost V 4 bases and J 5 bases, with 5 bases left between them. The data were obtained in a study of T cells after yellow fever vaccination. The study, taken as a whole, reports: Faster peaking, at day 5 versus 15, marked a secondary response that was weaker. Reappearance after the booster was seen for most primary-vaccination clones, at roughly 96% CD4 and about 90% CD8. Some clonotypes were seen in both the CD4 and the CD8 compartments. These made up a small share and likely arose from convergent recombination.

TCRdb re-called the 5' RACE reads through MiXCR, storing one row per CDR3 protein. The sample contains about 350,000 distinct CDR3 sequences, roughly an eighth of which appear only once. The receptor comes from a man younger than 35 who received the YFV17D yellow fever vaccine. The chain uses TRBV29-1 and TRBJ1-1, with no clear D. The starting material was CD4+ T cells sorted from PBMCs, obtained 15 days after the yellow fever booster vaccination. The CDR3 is CSVGRTEAFF. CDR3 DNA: TGCAGCGTTGGGAGGACTGAAGCTTTCTTT.